This TCR beta chain comes out of a study of a mutant IDH1 vaccine in newly diagnosed glioma. Study as a whole: Eight vaccinations reached patients in weeks 1, 3, 5, 7, 11, 15, 19 and 23. An approximately 60% male, approximately 38% female split and a mean age of 40.4 years characterized treated patients.

In the case of this clone: Its antigen is not known.

TCRdb's copy holds only in-frame clones and misses some; the assay was immunoSEQ multiplex PCR. The sample includes 20,000 to 25,000 clones, around 82% of them seen just once. V gave up 0 bases and J gave up 13 bases, with 18 bases separating them. Germline CDR1 and CDR2: MNHEY and SVGAGI. The CDR3 length is 15 residues. Time point defined: week 23, last vaccination. Topical imiquimod was applied with each vaccine dose, which held 300 ug of mutant IDH1 20-mer peptide. V usage is TRBV6-5 and J usage is TRBJ1-4; TRBD1 is a possible D gene (6 bases). The source was PBMCs, collected from a glioma patient whose treatment included an IDH1 peptide vaccine. This TCR came from a man younger than 45 with glioma. CDR3 residues: CASSYSSVRGRSLFF. CDR3 in DNA: TGTGCCAGCAGTTACTCAAGCGTCAGGGGACGCTCACTGTTTTTT.